This T cell receptor beta chain was identified in a study of blood T cells in healthy people across ages. This clonotype was counted between two and nine times. Sample-barcoded 5' priming and a J-beta primer mix drove a second PCR of roughly 7 to 11 cycles. TCRdb re-called the 5' RACE reads through MiXCR, storing one row per CDR3 protein. The sample records around 1,800,000 distinct CDR3 sequences, around 40% being singletons. The material sequenced was blood. The sequence came from a human donor in good health.

The CDR3 loop reads CASSGPTGADTQYF. The CDR3 bases are TGTGCCAGCAGCGGACCGACAGGGGCAGATACGCAGTATTTT. V usage is TRBV9 and J usage is TRBJ2-3, with TRBD1 matching 8 bases. CDR3 length equals 14 residues. Per germline, CDR1 SGDLS and CDR2 YYNGEE. Germline trimming cut 3 bases from V and 4 bases from J; bases unmatched to any gene: 4.